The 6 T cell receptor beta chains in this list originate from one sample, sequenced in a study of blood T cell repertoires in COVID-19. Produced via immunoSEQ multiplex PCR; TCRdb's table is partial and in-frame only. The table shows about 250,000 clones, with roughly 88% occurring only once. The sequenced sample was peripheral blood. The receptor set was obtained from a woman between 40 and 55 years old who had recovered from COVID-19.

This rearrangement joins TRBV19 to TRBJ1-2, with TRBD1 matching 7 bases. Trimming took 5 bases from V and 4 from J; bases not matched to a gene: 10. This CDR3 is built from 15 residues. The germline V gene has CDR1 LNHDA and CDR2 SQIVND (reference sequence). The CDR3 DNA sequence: TGTGCCAGTAGTGCCCAACAGGGGCTAGCCTATGGCTACACCTTC. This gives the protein CASSAQQGLAYGYTF.

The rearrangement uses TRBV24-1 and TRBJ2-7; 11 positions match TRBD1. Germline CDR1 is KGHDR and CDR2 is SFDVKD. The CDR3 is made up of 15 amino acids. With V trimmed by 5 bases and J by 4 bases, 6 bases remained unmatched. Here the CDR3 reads CATSAPGQGVYEQYF. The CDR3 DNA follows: TGTGCCACCAGTGCTCCGGGACAGGGGGTTTACGAGCAGTACTTC.

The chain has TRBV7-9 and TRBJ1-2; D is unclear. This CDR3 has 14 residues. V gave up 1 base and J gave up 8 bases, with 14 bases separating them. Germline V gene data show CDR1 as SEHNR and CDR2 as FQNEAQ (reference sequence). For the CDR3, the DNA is TGTGCCAGCAGCTTAGGCAACCCAGGTTTAGGCTACACCTTC. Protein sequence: CASSLGNPGLGYTF.

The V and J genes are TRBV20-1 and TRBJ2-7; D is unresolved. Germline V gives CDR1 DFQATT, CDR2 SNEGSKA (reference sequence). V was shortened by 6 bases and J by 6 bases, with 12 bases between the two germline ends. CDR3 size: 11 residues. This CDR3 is CSAPLVREQYF. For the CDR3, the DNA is TGCAGTGCGCCGCTAGTACGCGAGCAGTACTTC.

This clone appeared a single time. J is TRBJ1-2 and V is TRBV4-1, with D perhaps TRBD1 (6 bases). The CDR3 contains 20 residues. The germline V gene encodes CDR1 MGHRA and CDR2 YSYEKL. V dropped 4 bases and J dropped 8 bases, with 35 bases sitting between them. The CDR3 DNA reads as TGCGCCAGCAGCCTACAGATCCGGGACACTTACGGCCGGAGGATCGACGGCTACACCTTC. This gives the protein CASSLQIRDTYGRRIDGYTF.

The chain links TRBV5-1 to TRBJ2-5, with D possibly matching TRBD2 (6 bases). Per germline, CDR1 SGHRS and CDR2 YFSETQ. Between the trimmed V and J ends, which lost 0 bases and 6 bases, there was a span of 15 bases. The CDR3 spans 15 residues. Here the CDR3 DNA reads TGCGCCAGCAGCTTGGAGGACGGGAGTAGAAAGACCCAGTACTTC. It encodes CASSLEDGSRKTQYF. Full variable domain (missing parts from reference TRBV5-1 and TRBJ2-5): KAGVTQTPRYLIKTRGQQVTLSCSPISGHRSVSWYQQTPGQGLQFLFEYFSETQRNKGNFPGRFSGRQFSNSRSEMNVSTLELGDSALYLCASSLEDGSRKTQYFGPGTRLLVL.